The text below deals with one T cell receptor beta chain. Its recognized antigen is unknown. No much larger clonotype is one base removed from it; base qualities were not supplied. The library was built by means of the immunoSEQ multiplex PCR assay. The authors' pipeline ran thus. To diagnose cytomegalovirus status from the catalog of TCR beta chain sequences, a statistical classification framework was built. In TCRdb, the immuneACCESS table is reduced to in-frame sequences with V and J assigned. These tables do not hold every clone; where another copy was compared, an unresolved V gene accounts for under half, and the others remain unexplained. V and J calls and clone size are copied from that table; D and trimming were computed from the DNA. The sample has roughly 300,000 clones on record, more than 80% of them singletons. Of the sample, 0.84% is held by the ten largest clones. This record belongs to a study of cytomegalovirus exposure and HLA in healthy donors (dated by TCRdb to the late 2010s). Concerning the study at large: The roughly 670 repertoires of the first cohort and the roughly 110 validation repertoires were produced on the same platform, according to a later analysis. The study was designed to test whether signatures of past pathogen exposure could be identified by cataloging public T cell receptors. Along with the roughly 700-subject first cohort, a separate validation cohort of over 90 different subjects was used. To predict cytomegalovirus infection status, the study combined high-throughput TCR immunosequencing, statistical association of individual TCRs with disease status, and machine learning. What the work shows at the level of the full study, not this receptor alone: The authors suggested that the approach could potentially be generalized to other disease states and immunological phenotypes. In a later analysis, TCRs clustered in the first cohort were found to also tend to co-occur in the approximately 120 validation repertoires, with approximately 95% of cluster scores above 0. The study gave a list of 150 to 200 TCR beta chains associated with cytomegalovirus. The classifier was reported to diagnose cytomegalovirus status with high specificity and sensitivity in both the original cohort and the validation cohort. Most TCR sequences were observed very rarely across donors, whereas some public TCRs were present in many individuals. Three of the identified cytomegalovirus-associated TCR beta chains were confirmed in vitro to be specific for cytomegalovirus antigens. The validation cohort had no HLA typing available for a later analysis, so co-occurrence within that cohort was assessed over all 130 or so repertoires.

Donors formed part of the validation cohort, which comprised about 130 subjects and was distinct from the first cohort of several hundred subjects. In the germline V gene, CDR1 corresponds to MNHEY and CDR2 to SVGAGI. The germline V end is reduced by 6 bases and the J end by 3 bases; junction bases left unmatched: 2. The CDR3 sequence holds 14 residues, the cysteine and phenylalanine included. Only the CDR3 part of the read is kept: 42 bases, read in frame from the first base. This TCR came from a woman aged 18-35 years in good health and CMV-seronegative. The rearrangement joined TRBV6-5 to TRBJ1-5; 10 central bases correspond to TRBD1. The specimen sequenced was PBMCs. The CDR3: CASRGQGYNQPQHF. The nucleotide sequence reads TGTGCCAGCAGGGGACAGGGGTACAATCAGCCCCAGCATTTT.